A single sample is the source of the 2 T cell receptor beta chains below, sequenced in a study of blood T cell repertoires in COVID-19. Assay: immunoSEQ multiplex PCR; the TCRdb copy retains only in-frame clones and omits some. The sample contains 180,000 or so clones, roughly 80% of which appear only once. Sequencing was carried out using peripheral blood. Receptors originate from a woman in her sixties or seventies with acute or convalescent COVID-19.

The chain is built from TRBV19 and TRBJ2-7, with D possibly being TRBD2 (6 bases). V was trimmed by 5 bases and J by 4 bases, leaving 18 bases between them. This CDR3 has 15 residues. The germline CDR1 and CDR2 sequences are LNHDA and SQIVND (reference sequence). The CDR3 here is CASSPTAGNRYEQYF. CDR3 nucleotide sequence: TGTGCCAGTAGTCCCACCGCGGGAAATAGGTACGAGCAGTACTTC.

The V call is TRBV5-4, the J call TRBJ1-2; D remains unclear. CDR1 is SGHNT, CDR2 YYREEE, per germline (reference sequence). The CDR3 has 13 residues. V was cut by 4 bases and J by 4 bases, with 11 bases left in between. The CDR3 sequence is CASSLEQFYGYTF. The CDR3 DNA sequence: TGTGCCAGCAGCCTTGAACAGTTCTATGGCTACACCTTC.